This paragraph reports one T cell receptor (beta chain). Looked up from germline, CDR1 is MNHEY and CDR2 is SVGAGI. The CDR3 length is 12 residues. V was trimmed by 8 bases and J by 11 bases, leaving 16 bases between them. This sample was included in a study of blood T cell repertoires in COVID-19. Study-wide background: Researchers got acute and convalescent COVID-19 samples from the United States, Italy and Spain. In each case, the material was cDNA or gDNA derived from T cells, B-cell-depleted T cells, or PBMCs.

Per the authors' pipeline: Amplification of reference gene primers provided the estimated nucleated cell counts. The protocol was immunoSEQ multiplex PCR, while the TCRdb copy is restricted to in-frame clones and leaves out a portion. The V and J calls and clone size were taken over from that table, and D and trimming were inferred from the DNA. The sample has roughly 62,000 clones, approximately 82% seen once. V usage is TRBV6-5 and J usage is TRBJ1-5; D might be TRBD1 (5 bases). The sequencing input was peripheral blood. This receptor was obtained from a man between 60 and 70 years old with acute or convalescent COVID-19. The CDR3 here is CASSLLGGAQHF. CDR3 DNA sequence: TGTGCCAGCTCCCTCTTGGGGGGGGCCCAGCATTTT.